The clone carrying this T cell receptor beta chain showed up many times. The record originates from a study of CD8 T cells in ankylosing spondylitis. Via MiXCR, TCRdb re-called the 5' RACE reads, giving one row per CDR3 protein. Of around 300,000 distinct CDR3 sequences in the sample, around 20% were seen once. Material for sequencing was blood, either unsorted or a sorted T cell fraction (not recorded which). The TCR comes from a female donor with ankylosing spondylitis or in good health (not recorded which).

The CDR3 DNA follows: TGTGCCAGCAGTCCTTGGCCGGGGAGGAATGAGCAGTTCTTC. Translation gives CASSPWPGRNEQFF. V is TRBV12-3 or TRBV12-4 and J is TRBJ2-1; D is possibly TRBD2 (6 bases). The CDR3 spans 14 residues. Trimming removed 5 bases at V and 7 bases at J, with 15 bases between.